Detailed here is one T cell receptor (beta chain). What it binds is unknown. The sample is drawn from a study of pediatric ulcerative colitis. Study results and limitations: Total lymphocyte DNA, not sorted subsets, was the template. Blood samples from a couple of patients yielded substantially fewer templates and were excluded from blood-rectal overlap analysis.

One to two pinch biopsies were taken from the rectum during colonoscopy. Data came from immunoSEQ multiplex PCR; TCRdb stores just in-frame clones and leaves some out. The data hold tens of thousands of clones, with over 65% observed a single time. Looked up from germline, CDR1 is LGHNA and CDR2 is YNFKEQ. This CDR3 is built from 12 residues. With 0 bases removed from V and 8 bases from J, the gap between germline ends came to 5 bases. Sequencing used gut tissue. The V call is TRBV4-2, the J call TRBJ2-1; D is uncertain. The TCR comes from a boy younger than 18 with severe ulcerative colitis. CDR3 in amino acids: CASSQDVDEQFF. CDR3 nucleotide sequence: TGTGCCAGCAGCCAAGACGTGGATGAGCAGTTCTTC.